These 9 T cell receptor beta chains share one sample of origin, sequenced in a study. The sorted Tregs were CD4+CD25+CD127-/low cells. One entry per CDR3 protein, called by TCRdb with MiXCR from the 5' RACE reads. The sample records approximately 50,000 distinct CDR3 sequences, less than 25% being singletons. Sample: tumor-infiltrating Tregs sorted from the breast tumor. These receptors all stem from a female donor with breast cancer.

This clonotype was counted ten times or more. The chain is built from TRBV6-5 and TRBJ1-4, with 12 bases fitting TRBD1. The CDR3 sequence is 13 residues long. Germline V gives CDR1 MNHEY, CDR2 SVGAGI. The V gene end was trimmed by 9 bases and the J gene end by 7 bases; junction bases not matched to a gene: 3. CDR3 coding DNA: TGTGCCAGTACGGGACAGGGGGCTGAAAAACTGTTTTTT. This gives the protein CASTGQGAEKLFF.

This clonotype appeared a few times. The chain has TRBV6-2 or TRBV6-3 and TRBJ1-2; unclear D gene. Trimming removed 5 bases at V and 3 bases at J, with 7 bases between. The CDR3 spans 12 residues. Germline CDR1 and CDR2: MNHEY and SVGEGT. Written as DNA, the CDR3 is TGTGCCAGCAGTAGGGCTGACTATGGCTACACCTTC. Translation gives CASSRADYGYTF.

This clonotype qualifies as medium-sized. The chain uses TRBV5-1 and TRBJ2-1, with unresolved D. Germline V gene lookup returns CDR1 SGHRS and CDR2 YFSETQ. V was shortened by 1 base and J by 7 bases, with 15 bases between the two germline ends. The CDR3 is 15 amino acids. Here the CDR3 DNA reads TGCGCCAGCAGCTTGTCTCCGACTTCAAGGAATGAGCAGTTCTTC. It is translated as CASSLSPTSRNEQFF.

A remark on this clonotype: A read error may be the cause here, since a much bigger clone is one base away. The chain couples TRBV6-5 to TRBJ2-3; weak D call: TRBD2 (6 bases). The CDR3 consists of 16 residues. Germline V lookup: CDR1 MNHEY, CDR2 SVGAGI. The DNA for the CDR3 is TGTGCCAGCAGTTACACGGGGGAGGTGTTCACAGATACGCATTATTTT. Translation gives CASSYTGEVFTDTHYF.

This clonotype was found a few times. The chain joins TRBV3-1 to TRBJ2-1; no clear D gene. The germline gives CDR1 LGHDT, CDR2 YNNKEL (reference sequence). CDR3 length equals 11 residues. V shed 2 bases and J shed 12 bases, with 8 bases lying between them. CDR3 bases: TGTGCCAGCAGCCAAAGGTTGAGGCAGTTCTTC. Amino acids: CASSQRLRQFF.

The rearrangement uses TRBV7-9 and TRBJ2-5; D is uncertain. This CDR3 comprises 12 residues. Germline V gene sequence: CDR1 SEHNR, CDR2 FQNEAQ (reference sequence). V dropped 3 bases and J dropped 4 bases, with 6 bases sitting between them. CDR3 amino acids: CASSFGTETQYF. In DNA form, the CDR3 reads TGTGCCAGCAGCTTCGGAACAGAGACCCAGTACTTC.

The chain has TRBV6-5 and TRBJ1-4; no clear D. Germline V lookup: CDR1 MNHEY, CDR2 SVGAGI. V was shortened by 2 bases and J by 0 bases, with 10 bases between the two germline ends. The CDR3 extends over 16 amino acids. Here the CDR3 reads CASSYAGTTTNEKLFF. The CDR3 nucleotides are TGTGCCAGCAGTTACGCCGGAACCACAACTAATGAAAAACTGTTTTTT.

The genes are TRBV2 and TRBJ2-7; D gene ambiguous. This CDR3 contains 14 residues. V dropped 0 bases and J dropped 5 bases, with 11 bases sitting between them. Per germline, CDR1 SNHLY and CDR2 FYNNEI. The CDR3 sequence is CASSEALLVDEQYF. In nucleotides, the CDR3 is TGTGCCAGCAGTGAAGCGCTTCTAGTAGACGAGCAGTACTTC.

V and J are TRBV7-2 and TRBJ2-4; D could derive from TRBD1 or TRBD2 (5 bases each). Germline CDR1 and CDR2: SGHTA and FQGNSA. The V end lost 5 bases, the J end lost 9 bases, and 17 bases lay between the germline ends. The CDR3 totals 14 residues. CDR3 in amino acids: CASSPGARAGIQYF. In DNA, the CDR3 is TGTGCCAGCAGCCCCGGGGCCAGGGCGGGCATTCAGTACTTC.